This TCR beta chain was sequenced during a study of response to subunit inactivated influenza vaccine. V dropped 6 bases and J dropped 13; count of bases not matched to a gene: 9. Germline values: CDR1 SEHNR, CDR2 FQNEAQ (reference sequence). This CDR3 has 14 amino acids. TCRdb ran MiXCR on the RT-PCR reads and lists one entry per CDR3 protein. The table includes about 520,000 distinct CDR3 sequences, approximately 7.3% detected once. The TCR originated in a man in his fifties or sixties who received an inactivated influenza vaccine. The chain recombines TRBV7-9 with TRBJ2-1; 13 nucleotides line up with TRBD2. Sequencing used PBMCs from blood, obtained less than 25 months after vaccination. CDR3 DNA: TGTGCCAGCAGTAGAGGAGGGACTAGCGGGACTCAGTTCTTC. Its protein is CASSRGGTSGTQFF. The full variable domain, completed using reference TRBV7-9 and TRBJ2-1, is DTGVSQNPRHKITKRGQNVTFRCDPISEHNRLYWYRQTLGQGPEFLTYFQNEAQLEKSRLLSDRFSAERPKGSFSTLEIQRTEQGDSAMYLCASSRGGTSGTQFFGPGTRLTVL.